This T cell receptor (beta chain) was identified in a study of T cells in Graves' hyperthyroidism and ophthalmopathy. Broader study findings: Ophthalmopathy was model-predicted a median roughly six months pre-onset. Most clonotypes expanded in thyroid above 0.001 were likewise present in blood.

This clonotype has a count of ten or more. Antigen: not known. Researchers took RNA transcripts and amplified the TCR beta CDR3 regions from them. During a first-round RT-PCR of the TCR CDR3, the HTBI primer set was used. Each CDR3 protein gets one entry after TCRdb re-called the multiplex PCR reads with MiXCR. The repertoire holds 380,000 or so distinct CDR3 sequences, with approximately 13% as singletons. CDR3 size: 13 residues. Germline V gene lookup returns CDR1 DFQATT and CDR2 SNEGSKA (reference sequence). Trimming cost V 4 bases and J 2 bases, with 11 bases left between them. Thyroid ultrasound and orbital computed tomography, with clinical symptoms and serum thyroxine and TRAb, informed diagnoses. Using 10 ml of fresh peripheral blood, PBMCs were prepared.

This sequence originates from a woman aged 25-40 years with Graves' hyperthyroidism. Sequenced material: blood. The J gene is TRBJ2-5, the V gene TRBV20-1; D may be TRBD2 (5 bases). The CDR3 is CSAKAVGQETQYF. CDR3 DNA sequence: TGCAGTGCTAAAGCGGTGGGGCAAGAGACCCAGTACTTC.